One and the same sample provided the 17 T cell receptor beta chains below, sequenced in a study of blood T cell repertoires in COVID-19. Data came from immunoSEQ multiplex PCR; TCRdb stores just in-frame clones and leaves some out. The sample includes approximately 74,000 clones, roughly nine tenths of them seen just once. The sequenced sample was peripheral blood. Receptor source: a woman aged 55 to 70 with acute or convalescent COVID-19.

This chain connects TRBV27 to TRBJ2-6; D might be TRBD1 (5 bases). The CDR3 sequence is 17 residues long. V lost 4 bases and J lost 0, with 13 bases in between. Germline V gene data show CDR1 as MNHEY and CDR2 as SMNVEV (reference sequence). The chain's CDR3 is CASSYKSTGSGANVLTF. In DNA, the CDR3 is TGTGCCAGCAGTTATAAGTCAACAGGCTCTGGGGCCAACGTCCTGACTTTC.

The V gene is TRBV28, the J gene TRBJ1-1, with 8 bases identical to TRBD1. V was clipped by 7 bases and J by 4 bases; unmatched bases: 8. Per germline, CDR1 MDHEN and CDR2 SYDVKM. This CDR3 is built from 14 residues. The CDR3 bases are TGTGCCAGCATCCAAGCGGACAGGGTCACTGAAGCTTTCTTT. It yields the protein CASIQADRVTEAFF.

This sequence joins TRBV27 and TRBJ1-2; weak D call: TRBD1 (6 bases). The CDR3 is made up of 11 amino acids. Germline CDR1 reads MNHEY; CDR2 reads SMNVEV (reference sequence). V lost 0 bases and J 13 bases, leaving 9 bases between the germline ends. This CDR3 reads CASSLSRGVTF. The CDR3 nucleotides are TGTGCCAGCAGTTTATCCAGGGGAGTCACCTTC.

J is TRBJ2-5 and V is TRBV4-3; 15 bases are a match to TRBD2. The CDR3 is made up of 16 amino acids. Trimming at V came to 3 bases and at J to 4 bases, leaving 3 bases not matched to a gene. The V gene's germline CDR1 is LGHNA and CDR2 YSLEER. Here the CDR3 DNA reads TGCGCCAGCAGCCACGGACTAGCGGGAGGGATAGAGACCCAGTACTTC. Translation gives CASSHGLAGGIETQYF.

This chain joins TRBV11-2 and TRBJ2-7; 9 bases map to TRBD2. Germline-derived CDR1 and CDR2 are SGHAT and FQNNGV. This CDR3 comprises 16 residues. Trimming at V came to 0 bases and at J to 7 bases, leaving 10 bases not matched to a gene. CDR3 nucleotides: TGTGCCAGCAGCTTAGATCATTGGCTAGCGGGGTGGGAGCAGTACTTC. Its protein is CASSLDHWLAGWEQYF.

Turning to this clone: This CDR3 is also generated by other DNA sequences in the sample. CDR3 nucleotides: TGCAGTGCAACTAGCACAGATACGCAGTATTTT. This gives the protein CSATSTDTQYF. V and J are TRBV20-1 and TRBJ2-3; D not certain. Between the trimmed V and J ends, which lost 6 bases and 0 bases, there was a span of 4 bases. CDR1 is DFQATT, CDR2 SNEGSKA, per germline (reference sequence). This CDR3 is built from 11 residues.

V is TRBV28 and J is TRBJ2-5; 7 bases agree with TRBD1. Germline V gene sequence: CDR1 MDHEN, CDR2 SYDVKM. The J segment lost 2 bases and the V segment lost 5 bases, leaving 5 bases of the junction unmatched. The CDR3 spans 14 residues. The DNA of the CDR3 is TGTGCCAGCAGTGAGGGGACAGCGCAAGAGACCCAGTACTTC. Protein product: CASSEGTAQETQYF.

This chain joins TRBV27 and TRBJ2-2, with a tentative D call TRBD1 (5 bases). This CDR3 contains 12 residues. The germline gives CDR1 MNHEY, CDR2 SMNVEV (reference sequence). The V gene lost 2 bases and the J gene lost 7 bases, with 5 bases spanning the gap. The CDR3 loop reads CASSLQGGELFF. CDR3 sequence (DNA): TGTGCCAGCAGTTTACAGGGCGGGGAGCTGTTTTTT.

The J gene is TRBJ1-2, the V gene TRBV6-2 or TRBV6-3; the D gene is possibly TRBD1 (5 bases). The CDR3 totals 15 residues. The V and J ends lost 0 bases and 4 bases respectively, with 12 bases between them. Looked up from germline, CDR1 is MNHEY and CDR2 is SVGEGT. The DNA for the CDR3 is TGTGCCAGCAGTTACTCTACAGGCACAATCTATGGCTACACCTTC. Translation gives CASSYSTGTIYGYTF.

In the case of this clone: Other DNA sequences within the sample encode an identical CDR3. CDR3 sequence: CASSLDRGDTIYF. In DNA form, the CDR3 reads TGTGCCAGCAGTCTCGACAGGGGAGACACCATATATTTT. The chain is built from TRBV7-2 and TRBJ1-3, with 8 bases fitting TRBD1. CDR3 size: 13 residues. CDR1 is SGHTA, CDR2 FQGNSA, per germline. The ends lost 6 bases at V and 8 bases at J; junction bases unmatched: 6. Variable domain in full (rest from reference TRBV7-2 and TRBJ1-3): GAGVSQSPSNKVTEKGKDVELRCDPISGHTALYWYRQSLGQGLEFLIYFQGNSAPDKSGLPSDRFSAERTGGSVSTLTIQRTQQEDSAVYLCASSLDRGDTIYFGEGSWLTVV.

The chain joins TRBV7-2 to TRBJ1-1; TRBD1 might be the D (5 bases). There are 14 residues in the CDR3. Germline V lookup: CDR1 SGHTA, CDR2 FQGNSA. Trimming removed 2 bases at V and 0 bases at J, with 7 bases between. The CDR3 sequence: CASSLSGLNTEAFF. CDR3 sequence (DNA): TGTGCCAGCAGCTTATCAGGGCTGAACACTGAAGCTTTCTTT.

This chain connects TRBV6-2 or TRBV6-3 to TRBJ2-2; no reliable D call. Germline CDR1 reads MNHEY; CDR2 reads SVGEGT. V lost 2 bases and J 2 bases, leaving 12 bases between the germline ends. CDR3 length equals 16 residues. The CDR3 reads CASSYATGLNTGELFF. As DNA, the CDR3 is TGTGCCAGCAGTTACGCAACTGGGCTTAACACCGGGGAGCTGTTTTTT.

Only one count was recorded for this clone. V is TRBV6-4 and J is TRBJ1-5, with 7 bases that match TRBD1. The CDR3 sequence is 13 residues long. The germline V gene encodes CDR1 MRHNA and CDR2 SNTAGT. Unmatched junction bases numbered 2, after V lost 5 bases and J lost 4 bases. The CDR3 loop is CASSPDRNQPQHF. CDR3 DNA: TGTGCCAGCAGTCCGGACAGGAATCAGCCCCAGCATTTT.

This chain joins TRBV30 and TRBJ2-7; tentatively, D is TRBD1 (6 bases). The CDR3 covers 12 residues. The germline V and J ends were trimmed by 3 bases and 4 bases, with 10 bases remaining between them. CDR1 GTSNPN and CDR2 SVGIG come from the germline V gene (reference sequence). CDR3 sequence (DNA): TGTGCCTGGAGCGCTCAGGGGTACGAGCAGTACTTC. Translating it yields CAWSAQGYEQYF.

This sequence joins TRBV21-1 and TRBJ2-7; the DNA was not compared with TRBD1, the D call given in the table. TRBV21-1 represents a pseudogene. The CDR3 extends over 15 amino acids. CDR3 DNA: TGTGCCAGCAGCAAAAAAGGACAGGCGCTCTACGAGCAGTACTTC. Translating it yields CASSKKGQALYEQYF.

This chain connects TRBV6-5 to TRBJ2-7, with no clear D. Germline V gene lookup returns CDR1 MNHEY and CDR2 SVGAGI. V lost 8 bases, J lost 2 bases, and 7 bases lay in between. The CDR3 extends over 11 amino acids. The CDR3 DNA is TGTGCCAGCGCCACAGCCTACGAGCAGTACTTC. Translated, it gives CASATAYEQYF.

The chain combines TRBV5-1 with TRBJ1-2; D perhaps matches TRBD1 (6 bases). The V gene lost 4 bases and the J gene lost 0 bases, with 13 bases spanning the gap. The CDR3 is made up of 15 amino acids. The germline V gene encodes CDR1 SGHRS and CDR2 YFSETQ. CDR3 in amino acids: CASSITTGPNYGYTF. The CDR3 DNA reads TGCGCCAGCAGCATCACAACAGGGCCTAACTATGGCTACACCTTC.